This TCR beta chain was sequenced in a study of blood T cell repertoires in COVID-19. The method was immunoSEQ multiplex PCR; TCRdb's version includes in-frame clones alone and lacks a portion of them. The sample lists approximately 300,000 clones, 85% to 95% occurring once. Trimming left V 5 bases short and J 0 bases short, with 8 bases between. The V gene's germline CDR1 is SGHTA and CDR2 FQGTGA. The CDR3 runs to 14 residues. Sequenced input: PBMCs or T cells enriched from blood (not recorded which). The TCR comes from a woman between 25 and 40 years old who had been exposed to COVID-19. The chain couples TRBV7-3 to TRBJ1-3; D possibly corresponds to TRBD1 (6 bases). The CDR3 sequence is CASSQGSSGNTIYF. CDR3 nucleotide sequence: TGTGCCAGCAGCCAGGGGAGCTCTGGAAACACCATATATTTT.